A selection of T cell receptor beta chains follows, all from one sample in a study of OX40 agonist ivuxolimab in advanced cancers. Measured with immunoSEQ multiplex PCR; TCRdb has only the in-frame clones, and not every one. This table holds 55,000 to 70,000 clones, approximately 87% found once. The sample was CD4+ or CD8+ T cells sorted from blood, taken in a trial of the OX40 agonist ivuxolimab. The receptor set was obtained from an adult with an advanced solid tumor such as melanoma, head and neck, liver or kidney cancer. Each CDR3 is given with its conserved first and last residue. D genes are given only for firm matches. Some rows mark clone size as missing; the rest say once, few, many or name a class of expanded clone.

j_call v_call clone_size d_call cdr3_aa cdr3_nt
TRBJ2-7 TRBV4-1 - - CASSQDIGVEQYF TGCGCCAGCAGCCAAGATATCGGGGTCGAGCAGTACTTC
TRBJ1-2 TRBV2 - TRBD1 CASSERDRLGGYGYTF TGTGCCAGCAGTGAAAGGGACAGGCTTGGGGGCTATGGCTACACCTTC
TRBJ2-7 TRBV5-1 - - CASSRSYEQYF TGCGCCAGCAGCCGCTCCTACGAGCAGTACTTC
TRBJ1-2 TRBV9 once TRBD1 CASSVGTETGGYTF TGTGCCAGCAGCGTCGGGACAGAGACAGGGGGCTACACCTTC
TRBJ2-7 TRBV6-1 once - CASRPPGRGFKQYF TGTGCCAGCAGGCCACCGGGACGGGGATTCAAGCAGTACTTC
TRBJ1-2 TRBV7-2 - TRBD1 CASSLRDRGRYTF TGTGCCAGCAGCTTAAGGGACAGGGGTCGCTACACCTTC
TRBJ2-1 TRBV7-3 - - CASSPPGGAYNEQFF TGTGCCAGCAGCCCTCCCGGAGGGGCCTACAATGAGCAGTTCTTC
TRBJ2-7 TRBV6-5 - TRBD1 CASRRGQGLEQYF TGTGCCAGCAGGCGTGGACAGGGTTTGGAGCAGTACTTC
TRBJ2-5 TRBV30 - - CAWQNGVTQYF TGTGCCTGGCAAAATGGGGTGACCCAGTACTTC
TRBJ1-1 TRBV11-2 medium-sized - CASSSDRNTEAFF TGTGCCAGCAGTTCCGACAGGAACACTGAAGCTTTCTTT
TRBJ2-3 TRBV7-9 - - CASSLEAGASHTQYF TGTGCCAGCAGCTTAGAGGCGGGGGCGAGCCATACGCAGTATTTT
TRBJ1-1 TRBV6-9 - TRBD1 CASRGRGRKNTEAFF TGTGCCAGCAGAGGCAGGGGGCGAAAGAACACTGAAGCTTTCTTT
TRBJ1-6 TRBV7-8 - - CASSPRAPDNSPLHF TGTGCCAGCAGCCCCCGGGCCCCCGATAATTCACCCCTCCACTTT
TRBJ2-4 TRBV18 - TRBD2 CASSIVGGGRNIQYF TGTGCCAGCTCGATAGTGGGCGGGGGAAGAAACATTCAGTACTTC
TRBJ2-5 TRBV29-1 - - CSTDGGPQETQYF TGCAGCACCGACGGGGGACCTCAAGAGACCCAGTACTTC
TRBJ2-7 TRBV6-5 - - CASSPRTGGAYEQYF TGTGCCAGCAGTCCCCGGACAGGAGGGGCCTACGAGCAGTACTTC
TRBJ2-7 TRBV21-1 - - CAARGTYEQYF TGTGCCGCGCGGGGTACCTACGAGCAGTACTTC